This T cell receptor beta chain emerged from a study of T cell clones after liver transplantation. Whole-study findings and limits: Small, mixed patient groups and varying post-transplant times limit these conclusions. The donor-reactive repertoire was only partly measurable in a couple of subjects, lacking donor cells.

CDR3 length: 15 amino acids. CDR1 is MDHEN, CDR2 SYDVKM, per germline. Trimming took 3 bases from V and 2 from J, leaving 12 bases between them. Clones were sequenced by immunoSEQ multiplex PCR, and TCRdb holds only the in-frame ones, with some missing. Of some 7,900 clones detected, 75% to 85% appear once; the ten largest clones hold under 50%. On this clone itself: As yet, its antigen is unknown.

This receptor was identified in a human donor who received a liver transplant. The sample here was CD8+ T cells from blood, taken before liver transplant. The J gene is TRBJ2-3, the V gene TRBV28; TRBD2 might be the D (5 bases). The CDR3 loop is CASSFGTRTTDTQYF. The DNA for the CDR3 is TGTGCCAGCAGTTTCGGAACTAGGACCACAGATACGCAGTATTTT.